This T cell receptor (beta chain) stems from a study of human T cells and chemical hapten exposure (dated by TCRdb to the early 2020s). Some background on the complete study: For sensitization, 2% DPC in acetone was applied to a roughly 2 cm by roughly 2 cm area of upper inner arm skin. Patients additionally received weekly therapeutic DPC doses to the scalp throughout the roughly 25-week study period. Patch testing was performed on the upper back with Finn chambers containing 0.01% DPC, and the patch tests were scored after 6 days according to International Contact Dermatitis Research Group standards. Alopecia areata with under or over 50% scalp involvement, alopecia totalis and alopecia universalis were represented in the patient cohort, which was mostly female. Libraries were pooled for sequencing, and per-sample TCR yields varied mainly because of small differences in library volumes within the pool. The study tracked peripheral blood TCR repertoire changes in vivo during primary and secondary sensitization to the hapten diphenylcyclopropenone (DPC) in alopecia patients. Blood samples were taken from patients before sensitization (week 0) and at 2, 6 and about 24 weeks after DPC sensitization. For TCR sequencing, blood came from 25 to 35 alopecia patients at anywhere from one to four time points (pre-sensitization, 2, 6 and 24 weeks). The research as a whole found: DPC sensitization did not change how many TCRs were above 1 in 1000 frequency, and no evidence was found of alterations in global repertoire structure. After repeated subsampling, changes were observed in the strength of the expansion versus patch-test correlation and in the threshold at which the correlation became significant. Alopecia, a presumed autoimmune disease, was present in all patients, so the immune response of the patients might differ from that of healthy individuals. Patch test score correlated positively with the number of PT1 expanded TCRs, reaching significance at thresholds 8, 16 and 32 but not at 4. Expanded TCRs formed significantly more large CDR3 similarity clusters than pre-sensitization or healthy control sets, consistent with antigen-driven responses.

The time point tag for this specimen amounts to: patch test 3, about 24 weeks after DPC sensitization. Per the publication, the treatment or condition label means: therapeutic diphenylcyclopropenone sensitization with weekly scalp DPC. At each patch-test visit, blood was drawn before the patch test was applied. Patients were eligible if aged 18 to 70, diagnosed with alopecia and judged suitable for DPC therapy, and pregnant patients were excluded. Unfractionated whole blood was collected in Tempus Blood RNA tubes, and total RNA was extracted from that blood. On this clonotype: What this receptor recognizes is not known. Its ends do not fully match the called genes, so a read error is possible.

Library method: RACE. The sequencer was a NextSeq 500. During library preparation, unique molecular identifiers were attached to individual cDNA molecules so that TCRs could be counted quantitatively and reproducibly. Both TCR alpha and TCR beta chains were sequenced from each blood RNA sample. The original methods were these. Samples had a median of about 96,000 TCRs, with a range from roughly 20,000 to 690,600. The Decombinator software suite was used to annotate V, J and CDR3 in the TCR reads. Every sample was subsampled to the same number of TCRs (28,000) for the PS versus PT1 abundance plots. TCRs were defined as expanded if absent before sensitization and observed at least eight times at the 2-week time point. TCRdb reprocessed the public reads (quality trimming at Q25 with fastp, clone calling with MiXCR) and kept in-frame beta chains. Every entry covers one CDR3 protein and lists the most common genes and DNA from its rows. For this entry, the V and J calls and clone size follow TCRdb and not the study's own pipeline. The sample profile shows 95,000 to 150,000 distinct CDR3 sequences; around 10% of them were found once. The ten most abundant clones make up 2% to 2.5% of the sample.

The CDR3 covers 14 residues, taking in both the cysteine and the phenylalanine. Just CDR3 DNA is preserved here, 42 bases in frame from base 1. Based on the germline V gene, the CDR1 and CDR2 sequences are SNHLY and FYNNEI. This TCR was sampled from a woman in her forties or fifties with alopecia areata. Some clones in this sample may be carry-over from other donors' samples. The starting material was whole blood, obtained in connection with sensitization to the hapten diphenylcyclopropenone (DPC). This sequence uses TRBV2 and TRBJ1-5; a tentative D call is TRBD1 (6 bases match). The nucleotide sequence is given as TGTGCCAGCTGTGACGGCGGGGGCAGGCAGCCCCAGCATTTT. Translated, it gives CASCDGGGRQPQHF.